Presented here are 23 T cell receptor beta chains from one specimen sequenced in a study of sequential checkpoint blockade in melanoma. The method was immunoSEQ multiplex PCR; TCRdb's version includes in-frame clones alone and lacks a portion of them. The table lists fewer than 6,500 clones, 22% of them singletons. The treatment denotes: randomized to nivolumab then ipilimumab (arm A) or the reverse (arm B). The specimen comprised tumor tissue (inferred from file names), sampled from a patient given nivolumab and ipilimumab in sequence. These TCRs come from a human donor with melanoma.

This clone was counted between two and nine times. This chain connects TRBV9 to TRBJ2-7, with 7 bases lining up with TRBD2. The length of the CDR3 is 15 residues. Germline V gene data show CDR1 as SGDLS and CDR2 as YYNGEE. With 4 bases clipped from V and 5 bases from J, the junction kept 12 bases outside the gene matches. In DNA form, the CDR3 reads TGTGCCAGCAGCCCCAGTGGCGGGAGAGGGCACGAGCAGTACTTC. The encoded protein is CASSPSGGRGHEQYF. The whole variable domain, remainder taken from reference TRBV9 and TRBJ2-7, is DSGVTQTPKHLITATGQRVTLRCSPRSGDLSVYWYQQSLDQGLQFLIQYYNGEERAKGNILERFSAQQFPDLHSELNLSSLELGDSALYFCASSPSGGRGHEQYFGPGTRLTVT.

The CDR3 is CASSLSQGSNQPQHF. DNA of the CDR3: TGTGCCAGCAGCTTATCTCAGGGGAGCAATCAGCCCCAGCATTTT. V usage is TRBV11-3 and J usage is TRBJ1-5, with D possibly being TRBD1 (6 bases). Trimming pared 2 bases from V and 1 base from J, leaving 9 bases between. CDR1 SGHNT and CDR2 YENEEA come from the germline V gene. The CDR3 spans 15 residues.

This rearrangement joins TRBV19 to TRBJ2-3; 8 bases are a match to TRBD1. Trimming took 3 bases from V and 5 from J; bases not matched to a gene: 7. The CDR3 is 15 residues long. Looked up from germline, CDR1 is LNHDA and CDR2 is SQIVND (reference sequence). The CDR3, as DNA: TGTGCCAGTAGTATTAGTACAGGGGGTGGAGATACGCAGTATTTT. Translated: CASSISTGGGDTQYF.

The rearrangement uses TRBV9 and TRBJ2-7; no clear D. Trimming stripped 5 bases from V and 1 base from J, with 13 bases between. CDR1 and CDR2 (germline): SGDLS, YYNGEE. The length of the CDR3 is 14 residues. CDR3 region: CASSEVRVSYEQYF. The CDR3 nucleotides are TGTGCCAGCAGTGAAGTGAGAGTTTCCTACGAGCAGTACTTC.

CDR3 nucleotide sequence: TGTGCCAGCCATTTCGGGTCAGACAAAAACATTCAGTACTTC. Translating gives CASHFGSDKNIQYF. V gene TRBV28 combines with J gene TRBJ2-4, with D unresolved. CDR3 length: 14 amino acids. Germline V lookup: CDR1 MDHEN, CDR2 SYDVKM. Trimming shortened V by 8 bases and J by 3 bases, and 14 bases separated the two germline ends.

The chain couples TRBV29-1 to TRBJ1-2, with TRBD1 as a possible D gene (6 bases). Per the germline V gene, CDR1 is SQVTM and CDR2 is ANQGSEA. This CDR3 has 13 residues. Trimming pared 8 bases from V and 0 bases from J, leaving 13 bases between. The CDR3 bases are TGCAGCCTTGGGGGCGGACCTAACTATGGCTACACCTTC. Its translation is CSLGGGPNYGYTF.

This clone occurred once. The CDR3 region has the DNA TGTGCCAGCAGGGAGGGGACTAGCGGGTGGAATGAGCAGTTCTTC. Its protein product is CASREGTSGWNEQFF. The gene calls are TRBV28 and TRBJ2-1; 12 bases match TRBD2. The V gene end was trimmed by 6 bases and the J gene end by 7 bases; junction bases not matched to a gene: 7. This CDR3 spans 15 amino acids. Germline CDR1 reads MDHEN; CDR2 reads SYDVKM.

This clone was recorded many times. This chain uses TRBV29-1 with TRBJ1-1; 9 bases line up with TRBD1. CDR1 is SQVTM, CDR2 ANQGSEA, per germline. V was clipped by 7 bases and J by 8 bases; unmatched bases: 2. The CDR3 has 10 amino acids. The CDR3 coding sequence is TGCAGCGCTGGACAGGGGGAAGCTTTCTTT. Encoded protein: CSAGQGEAFF.

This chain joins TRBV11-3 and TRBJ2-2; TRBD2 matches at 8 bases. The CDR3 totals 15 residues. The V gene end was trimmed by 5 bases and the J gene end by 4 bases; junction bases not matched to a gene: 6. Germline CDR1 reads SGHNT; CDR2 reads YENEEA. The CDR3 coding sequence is TGTGCCAGCAGCCCCCTGCGGGGGGTCACCGGGGAGCTGTTTTTT. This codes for CASSPLRGVTGELFF. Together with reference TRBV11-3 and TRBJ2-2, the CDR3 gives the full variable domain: EAGVVQSPRYKIIEKKQPVAFWCNPISGHNTLYWYLQNLGQGPELLIRYENEEAVDDSQLPKDRFSAERLKGVDSTLKIQPAELGDSAVYLCASSPLRGVTGELFFGEGSRLTVL.

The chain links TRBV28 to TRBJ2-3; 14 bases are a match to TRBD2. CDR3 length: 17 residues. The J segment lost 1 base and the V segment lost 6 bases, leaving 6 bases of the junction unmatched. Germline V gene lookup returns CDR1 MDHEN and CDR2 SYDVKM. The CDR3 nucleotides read TGTGCCAGCAGCCTAGGACTAGCGGGGGGTGGCACAGATACGCAGTATTTT. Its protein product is CASSLGLAGGGTDTQYF. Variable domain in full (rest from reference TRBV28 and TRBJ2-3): DVKVTQSSRYLVKRTGEKVFLECVQDMDHENMFWYRQDPGLGLRLIYFSYDVKMKEKGDIPEGYSVSREKKERFSLILESASTNQTSMYLCASSLGLAGGGTDTQYFGPGTRLTVL.

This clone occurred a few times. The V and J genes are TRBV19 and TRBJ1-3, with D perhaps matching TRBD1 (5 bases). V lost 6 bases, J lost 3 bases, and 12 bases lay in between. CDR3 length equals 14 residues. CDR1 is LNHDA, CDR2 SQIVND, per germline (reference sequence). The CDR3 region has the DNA TGTGCCAGTAGCTGGGGGTCTGTTGGAAACACCATATATTTT. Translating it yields CASSWGSVGNTIYF.

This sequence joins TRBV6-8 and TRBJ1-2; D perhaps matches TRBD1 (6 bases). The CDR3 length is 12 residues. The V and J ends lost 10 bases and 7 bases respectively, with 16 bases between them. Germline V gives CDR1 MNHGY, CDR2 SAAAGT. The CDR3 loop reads CANSEGGGGYTF. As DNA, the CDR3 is TGTGCCAACAGCGAGGGGGGCGGTGGCTACACCTTC.

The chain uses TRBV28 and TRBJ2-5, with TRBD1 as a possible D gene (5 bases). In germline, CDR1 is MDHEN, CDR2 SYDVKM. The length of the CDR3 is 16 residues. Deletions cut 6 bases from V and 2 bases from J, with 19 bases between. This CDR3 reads CASSPGRYRTQETQYF. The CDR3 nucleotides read TGTGCCAGCAGCCCCGGGCGGTACAGGACACAAGAGACCCAGTACTTC.

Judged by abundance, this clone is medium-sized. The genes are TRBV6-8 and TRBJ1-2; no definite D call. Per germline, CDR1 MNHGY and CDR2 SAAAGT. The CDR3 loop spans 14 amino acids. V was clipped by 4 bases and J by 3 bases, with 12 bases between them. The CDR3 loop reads CASSWWTADYGYTF. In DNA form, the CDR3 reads TGTGCCAGCAGTTGGTGGACGGCAGACTATGGCTACACCTTC.

CDR3 sequence reads: CASSPGLAGGPNTGELFF. DNA of the CDR3: TGTGCCAGCTCACCGGGACTAGCGGGGGGGCCGAACACCGGGGAGCTGTTTTTT. The chain carries TRBV18 and TRBJ2-2, with TRBD2 matching 16 bases. CDR1 KGHSH and CDR2 LQKENI come from the germline V gene. This CDR3 is built from 18 residues. The V segment lost 3 bases and the J segment 0 bases; nucleotides outside the gene matches: 1.

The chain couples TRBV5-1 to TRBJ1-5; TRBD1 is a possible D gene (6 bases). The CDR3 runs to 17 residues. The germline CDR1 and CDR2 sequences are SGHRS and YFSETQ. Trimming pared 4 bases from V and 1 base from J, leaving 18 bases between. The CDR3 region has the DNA TGCGCCAGCAGCCTGGGGGCGGGGACCCTAAGCAATCAGCCCCAGCATTTT. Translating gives CASSLGAGTLSNQPQHF. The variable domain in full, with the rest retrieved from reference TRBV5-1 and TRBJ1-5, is KAGVTQTPRYLIKTRGQQVTLSCSPISGHRSVSWYQQTPGQGLQFLFEYFSETQRNKGNFPGRFSGRQFSNSRSEMNVSTLELGDSALYLCASSLGAGTLSNQPQHFGDGTRLSIL.

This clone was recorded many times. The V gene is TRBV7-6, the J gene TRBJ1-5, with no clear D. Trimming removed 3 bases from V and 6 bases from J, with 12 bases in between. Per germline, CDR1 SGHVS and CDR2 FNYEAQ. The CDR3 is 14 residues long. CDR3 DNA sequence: TGTGCCAGCAGCTTGGGTAGAGAAGGTCAGCCCCAGCATTTT. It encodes CASSLGREGQPQHF.

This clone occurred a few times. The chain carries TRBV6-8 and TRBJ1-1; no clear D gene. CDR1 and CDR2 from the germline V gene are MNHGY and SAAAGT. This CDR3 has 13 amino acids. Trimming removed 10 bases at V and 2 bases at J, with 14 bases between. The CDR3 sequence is CATKGRLNTEAFF. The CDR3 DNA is TGTGCCACGAAGGGCAGGCTTAACACTGAAGCTTTCTTT.

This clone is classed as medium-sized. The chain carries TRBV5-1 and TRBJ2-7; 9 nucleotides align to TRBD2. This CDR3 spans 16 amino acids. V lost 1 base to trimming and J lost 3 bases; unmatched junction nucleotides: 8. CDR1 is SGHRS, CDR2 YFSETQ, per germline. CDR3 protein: CASSLYYRLADYEQYF. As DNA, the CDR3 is TGCGCCAGCAGCTTGTATTATAGACTAGCGGACTACGAGCAGTACTTC. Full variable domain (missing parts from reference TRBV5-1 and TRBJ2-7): KAGVTQTPRYLIKTRGQQVTLSCSPISGHRSVSWYQQTPGQGLQFLFEYFSETQRNKGNFPGRFSGRQFSNSRSEMNVSTLELGDSALYLCASSLYYRLADYEQYFGPGTRLTVT.

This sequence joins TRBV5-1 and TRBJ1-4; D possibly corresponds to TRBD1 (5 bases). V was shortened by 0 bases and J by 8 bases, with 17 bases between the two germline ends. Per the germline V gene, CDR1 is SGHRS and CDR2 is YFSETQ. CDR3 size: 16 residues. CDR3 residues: CASSLAPQAGEEKLFF. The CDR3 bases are TGCGCCAGCAGCTTGGCCCCACAGGCGGGGGAAGAAAAACTGTTTTTT.

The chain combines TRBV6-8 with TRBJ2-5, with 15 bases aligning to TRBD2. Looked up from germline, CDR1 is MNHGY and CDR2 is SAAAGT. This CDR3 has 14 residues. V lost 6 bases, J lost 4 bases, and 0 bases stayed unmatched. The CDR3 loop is CASRGLAGGETQYF. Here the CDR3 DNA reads TGTGCCAGCAGGGGACTAGCGGGGGGAGAGACCCAGTACTTC.

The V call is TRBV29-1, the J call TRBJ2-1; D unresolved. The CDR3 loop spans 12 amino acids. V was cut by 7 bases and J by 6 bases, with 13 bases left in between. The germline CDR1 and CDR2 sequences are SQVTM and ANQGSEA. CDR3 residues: CSGALQLNEQFF. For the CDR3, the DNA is TGCAGCGGGGCCTTACAGCTCAATGAGCAGTTCTTC.

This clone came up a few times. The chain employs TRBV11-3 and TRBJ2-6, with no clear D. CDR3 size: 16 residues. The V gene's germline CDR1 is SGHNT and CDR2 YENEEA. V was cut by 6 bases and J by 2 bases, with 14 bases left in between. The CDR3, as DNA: TGTGCCAGCAGTTCCGGGCCAAACCCTGGGGCCAACGTCCTGACTTTC. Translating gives CASSSGPNPGANVLTF.